This is a list of T cell receptor beta chains from one sample in a study of T-cell reconstitution after alpha-beta-depleted transplantation in children. TCRdb re-called the PCR reads through MiXCR, storing one row per CDR3 protein. This table holds about 20,000 distinct CDR3 sequences, 10% to 15% found once. The source was PBMCs, mostly from graft donor cells, collected 60 days after TCRalphabeta/CD19-depleted stem cell transplant. These receptors all stem from a female patient aged 2 to 10 who had a stem cell transplant for congenital amegakaryocytic thrombocytopenia, so the T cells may come from the graft donor. Each CDR3 is given with its conserved first and last residue. The order of the fields is V gene, clone size, J gene, D gene, CDR3 DNA, CDR3 protein. The D gene is left open where the match is weak. Only some rows state a clone size, as once, few, many or a class for expanded clones.

v_gene: TRBV7-9
abundance: many
j_gene: TRBJ1-2
d_gene: TRBD1
CDR3nt: TGTGCCAGCAGCTTAGAGAGGCAGGGGGCTAACTATGGCTACACCTTC
CDR3aa: CASSLERQGANYGYTF

v_gene: TRBV20-1
abundance: NA
j_gene: TRBJ2-1
d_gene: NA
CDR3nt: TGCAGTGCTACCTTATTTTACAATGAGCAGTTCTTC
CDR3aa: CSATLFYNEQFF

v_gene: TRBV30
abundance: few
j_gene: TRBJ1-1
d_gene: NA
CDR3nt: TGTGCCTGGAGTGTACTGAACACTGAAGCTTTCTTT
CDR3aa: CAWSVLNTEAFF

v_gene: TRBV28
abundance: many
j_gene: TRBJ2-1
d_gene: NA
CDR3nt: TGTGCCACCCTTAGGGAGTACAATGAGCAGTTCTTC
CDR3aa: CATLREYNEQFF

v_gene: TRBV29-1
abundance: many
j_gene: TRBJ2-3
d_gene: NA
CDR3nt: TGCAGCGTTGAAAGTTCTGGAGAACGGACAGATACGCAGTATTTT
CDR3aa: CSVESSGERTDTQYF

v_gene: TRBV11-2
abundance: many
j_gene: TRBJ2-2
d_gene: NA
CDR3nt: TGTGCCAGCAGCTTAGTCCTAGCCTACACCGGGGAGCTGTTTTTT
CDR3aa: CASSLVLAYTGELFF

v_gene: TRBV5-6
abundance: NA
j_gene: TRBJ2-4
d_gene: NA
CDR3nt: TGTGCCAGCAGCTTTTTTACAGGGCAGGACATTCAGTACTTC
CDR3aa: CASSFFTGQDIQYF

v_gene: TRBV27
abundance: many
j_gene: TRBJ2-5
d_gene: TRBD2
CDR3nt: TGTGCCAGCAGTTTCCTAGCGGCGAGGGAGACCCAGTACTTC
CDR3aa: CASSFLAARETQYF

v_gene: TRBV20-1
abundance: NA
j_gene: TRBJ2-5
d_gene: TRBD1
CDR3nt: TGCAGTGCTAGAAAACCAGGGGGAGAGACCCAGTACTTC
CDR3aa: CSARKPGGETQYF

v_gene: TRBV7-9
abundance: many
j_gene: TRBJ2-1
d_gene: TRBD2
CDR3nt: TGTGCCAGCAGCTTAGATAGCGGGAGGGCTAGCTACAATGAGCAGTTCTTC
CDR3aa: CASSLDSGRASYNEQFF

v_gene: TRBV7-9
abundance: many
j_gene: TRBJ2-7
d_gene: NA
CDR3nt: TGTGCCAGCAGCGCGGGTGACTACGAGCAGTACTTC
CDR3aa: CASSAGDYEQYF

v_gene: TRBV15
abundance: many
j_gene: TRBJ1-2
d_gene: NA
CDR3nt: TGTGCCACCAGCTCTCGGACAGTCTTTAACTATGGCTACACCTTC
CDR3aa: CATSSRTVFNYGYTF

v_gene: TRBV11-2
abundance: NA
j_gene: TRBJ2-2
d_gene: NA
CDR3nt: TGTGCCAGCATATCAAATTCGTTGCTAGCGAGCTACACCGGGGAGCTGTTTTTT
CDR3aa: CASISNSLLASYTGELFF

v_gene: TRBV2
abundance: many
j_gene: TRBJ2-2
d_gene: NA
CDR3nt: TGTGCCAGCAGGACGGGCAACACCGGGGAGCTGTTTTTT
CDR3aa: CASRTGNTGELFF

v_gene: TRBV5-1
abundance: many
j_gene: TRBJ2-1
d_gene: TRBD2
CDR3nt: TGCGCCAGCAGCTTCTATGCGGGAGGTGAGGGCAATGAGCAGTTCTTC
CDR3aa: CASSFYAGGEGNEQFF

v_gene: TRBV5-1
abundance: many
j_gene: TRBJ2-5
d_gene: TRBD2
CDR3nt: TGCGCCAGCAACGGACTAGCGGGAAGAGAAGGGACCCAGTACTTC
CDR3aa: CASNGLAGREGTQYF

v_gene: TRBV7-9
abundance: many
j_gene: TRBJ2-3
d_gene: NA
CDR3nt: TGTGCCAGCAGCTTAGCGGGGGCCGGCACAGATACGCAGTATTTT
CDR3aa: CASSLAGAGTDTQYF

v_gene: TRBV3-1
abundance: many
j_gene: TRBJ2-5
d_gene: NA
CDR3nt: TGTGCCAGCAGCCAAGAATGGCAGGGGCGCAGTGTAGAGACCCAGTACTTC
CDR3aa: CASSQEWQGRSVETQYF

v_gene: TRBV5-1
abundance: many
j_gene: TRBJ2-1
d_gene: TRBD1
CDR3nt: TGCGCCAGCAGCGGTAGGACAGGGGGCTTCAATGAGCAGTTCTTC
CDR3aa: CASSGRTGGFNEQFF

v_gene: TRBV25-1
abundance: many
j_gene: TRBJ1-6
d_gene: NA
CDR3nt: TGTGCCAGCAGGCTCACATTTCAAAGTAGCTCACCCCTCCACTTT
CDR3aa: CASRLTFQSSSPLHF

v_gene: TRBV20-1
abundance: many
j_gene: TRBJ2-7
d_gene: TRBD1
CDR3nt: TGCAGTGCTAGAAGGGACAGGGCGGGTGAGCAGTACTTC
CDR3aa: CSARRDRAGEQYF

v_gene: TRBV20-1
abundance: many
j_gene: TRBJ1-1
d_gene: TRBD1
CDR3nt: TGCAGTGCGAAAGGACAGGGGGCGGACACTGAAGCTTTCTTT
CDR3aa: CSAKGQGADTEAFF

v_gene: TRBV20-1
abundance: NA
j_gene: TRBJ2-3
d_gene: NA
CDR3nt: TGCTGTGCTAGAGATCTCCAGGGGGGGGCAGTGACAGATACGCAGTATTTT
CDR3aa: CCARDLQGGAVTDTQYF

v_gene: TRBV10-3
abundance: many
j_gene: TRBJ2-3
d_gene: TRBD2
CDR3nt: TGTGCCATCAGTGACCCTAGCGGGAGTGGAGATACGCAGTATTTT
CDR3aa: CAISDPSGSGDTQYF

v_gene: TRBV7-8
abundance: many
j_gene: TRBJ2-5
d_gene: NA
CDR3nt: TGTGCCAGCAGCTTAGGTCCAGGGCCAGAGACCCAGTACTTC
CDR3aa: CASSLGPGPETQYF

v_gene: TRBV6-1
abundance: many
j_gene: TRBJ1-5
d_gene: NA
CDR3nt: TGTGCCAGCAGTGAGGCGCCGGGGATGAGCAATCAGCCCCAGCATTTT
CDR3aa: CASSEAPGMSNQPQHF

v_gene: TRBV20-1
abundance: many
j_gene: TRBJ2-3
d_gene: TRBD2
CDR3nt: TGCAGTGCTTTTAGCGGGAGTAGCACAGATACGCAGTATTTT
CDR3aa: CSAFSGSSTDTQYF

v_gene: TRBV12-3/TRBV12-4
abundance: many
j_gene: TRBJ2-7
d_gene: NA
CDR3nt: TGTGCCAGCCGGTCGGGGCCCTACGAGCAGTACTTC
CDR3aa: CASRSGPYEQYF

v_gene: TRBV5-1
abundance: many
j_gene: TRBJ2-5
d_gene: TRBD2
CDR3nt: TGCGCCAGCAGCTTGCGGCTAGCGGGAGACATCCAAGAGACCCAGTACTTC
CDR3aa: CASSLRLAGDIQETQYF

v_gene: TRBV20-1
abundance: many
j_gene: TRBJ1-5
d_gene: TRBD1
CDR3nt: TGCAGTGCTCGACAGGGTCGGTTACCCTTT
CDR3aa: CSARQGRLPF

v_gene: TRBV29-1
abundance: many
j_gene: TRBJ2-7
d_gene: NA
CDR3nt: TGCAGCGTTCAAAGGGCCTACGAGCAGTACTTC
CDR3aa: CSVQRAYEQYF

v_gene: TRBV6-5
abundance: many
j_gene: TRBJ2-7
d_gene: NA
CDR3nt: TGTGCCAGCAGTTTCGGAGGGTACGAGCAGTACTTC
CDR3aa: CASSFGGYEQYF

v_gene: TRBV28
abundance: NA
j_gene: TRBJ2-5
d_gene: TRBD1
CDR3nt: TGTGCCAGCAGTTTAGGTTACAGGGGTGAGACCCAGTACTTC
CDR3aa: CASSLGYRGETQYF

v_gene: TRBV6-1
abundance: many
j_gene: TRBJ2-7
d_gene: NA
CDR3nt: TGTGCCAGCAGCGAAGGGCGGGCCCGGTTCTACGAGCAGTACTTC
CDR3aa: CASSEGRARFYEQYF

v_gene: TRBV29-1
abundance: many
j_gene: TRBJ1-2
d_gene: NA
CDR3nt: TGCAGCGTGACCTATGGGTTCGATGGCTACACCTTC
CDR3aa: CSVTYGFDGYTF

v_gene: TRBV12-3/TRBV12-4
abundance: NA
j_gene: TRBJ2-3
d_gene: TRBD1
CDR3nt: TGTGCCATCAGTCTGCCCGGGACAGGGGGCTCTTCTAGCACAGATACGCAGTATTTT
CDR3aa: CAISLPGTGGSSSTDTQYF

v_gene: TRBV18
abundance: many
j_gene: TRBJ1-2
d_gene: TRBD1
CDR3nt: TGTGCCAGCTCACCCATAAGCGCGATACCGGGACAGCTAAATGATGGCTACACCTTC
CDR3aa: CASSPISAIPGQLNDGYTF

v_gene: TRBV7-2
abundance: NA
j_gene: TRBJ2-2
d_gene: TRBD1
CDR3nt: TGTGCCAGCAGCTTAGTTGTTGGGACAGGGACCGGGGAGCTGTTTTTT
CDR3aa: CASSLVVGTGTGELFF

v_gene: TRBV3-1
abundance: many
j_gene: TRBJ2-7
d_gene: NA
CDR3nt: TGTGCCAGCAGCCAAGATCATTGGAACGAGCAGTACTTC
CDR3aa: CASSQDHWNEQYF

v_gene: TRBV10-3
abundance: many
j_gene: TRBJ1-1
d_gene: TRBD1
CDR3nt: TGTGCCATAGCGGGACAGATGAACACTGAAGCTTTCTTT
CDR3aa: CAIAGQMNTEAFF

v_gene: TRBV5-1
abundance: many
j_gene: TRBJ2-7
d_gene: NA
CDR3nt: TGCGCCAGCAGCTTGGCCACCCGGGAGCAGGCCTACGAGCAGTACTTC
CDR3aa: CASSLATREQAYEQYF

v_gene: TRBV5-1
abundance: many
j_gene: TRBJ1-1
d_gene: NA
CDR3nt: TGCGCCAGCAGGTTTTGGGGTAGTACAGAATCGGATGAAGCTTTCTTT
CDR3aa: CASRFWGSTESDEAFF

v_gene: TRBV2
abundance: many
j_gene: TRBJ2-1
d_gene: NA
CDR3nt: TGTGCCAGCAGTGAGACAGGTATGGATGAGCAGTTCTTC
CDR3aa: CASSETGMDEQFF

v_gene: TRBV20-1
abundance: many
j_gene: TRBJ1-3
d_gene: NA
CDR3nt: TGCAGTGCTAGAAGCCTGTACTCTGGAAACACCATATATTTT
CDR3aa: CSARSLYSGNTIYF

v_gene: TRBV7-9
abundance: many
j_gene: TRBJ2-7
d_gene: TRBD1
CDR3nt: TGTGCCAGCAGCCCTAAGACAGGGGGTGAGCAGTACTTC
CDR3aa: CASSPKTGGEQYF

v_gene: TRBV5-4
abundance: many
j_gene: TRBJ2-5
d_gene: NA
CDR3nt: TGTGCCAGCAGCTTGCCGGGACCCTCGGTTCGCCAAGAGACCCAGTACTTC
CDR3aa: CASSLPGPSVRQETQYF

v_gene: TRBV5-1
abundance: many
j_gene: TRBJ2-1
d_gene: TRBD1
CDR3nt: TGCGCCAGCAGCTTGACAGGGGCCCACTACAATGAGCAGTTCTTC
CDR3aa: CASSLTGAHYNEQFF

v_gene: TRBV15
abundance: few
j_gene: TRBJ1-4
d_gene: NA
CDR3nt: TGTGCCACCGCTTCGACAACAACTAATGAAAAACTGTTTTTT
CDR3aa: CATASTTTNEKLFF

v_gene: TRBV5-6
abundance: many
j_gene: TRBJ2-5
d_gene: NA
CDR3nt: TGTGCCAGCAGCTCGGCGGGGTTGGGGACCCAGTACTTC
CDR3aa: CASSSAGLGTQYF

v_gene: TRBV20-1
abundance: few
j_gene: TRBJ2-3
d_gene: NA
CDR3nt: TGCAGTGCTAGAGAGAGCGCAGATACGCAGTATTTT
CDR3aa: CSARESADTQYF

v_gene: TRBV24-1
abundance: many
j_gene: TRBJ2-2
d_gene: NA
CDR3nt: TGTGCCACCAGGGAGTCAATGAACACCGGGGAGCTGTTTTTT
CDR3aa: CATRESMNTGELFF

v_gene: TRBV7-8
abundance: many
j_gene: TRBJ1-4
d_gene: NA
CDR3nt: TGTGCCAGCAGCCCTCAAAGGACGCTCAGCTACGAAAAACTGTTTTTT
CDR3aa: CASSPQRTLSYEKLFF

v_gene: TRBV28
abundance: medium-sized
j_gene: TRBJ1-1
d_gene: NA
CDR3nt: TGTGCCAGCAGCTCCCCAGGTGGGACTGAAGCTTTCTTT
CDR3aa: CASSSPGGTEAFF